Following are 3 T cell receptor beta chains from one sample sequenced in a study of blood T cell repertoires in COVID-19. Repertoires were generated with immunoSEQ multiplex PCR, while TCRdb's copy carries only in-frame clones and drops some. The profile shows about 61,000 clones, approximately 80% of them singletons. The specimen sequenced was peripheral blood. These receptor sequences come from an elderly man with active or convalescent COVID-19.

This clone was seen ten or more times. The chain has TRBV4-2 and TRBJ2-7, with a tentative D call TRBD2 (6 bases). V lost 1 base and J 0 bases, leaving 25 bases between the germline ends. CDR3 length: 20 residues. CDR1 and CDR2 (germline): LGHNA, YNFKEQ. The DNA for the CDR3 is TGTGCCAGCAGCCAAGCCTCTCGACGTCGGAAGGAGGGAAGCTCCTACGAGCAGTACTTC. It yields the protein CASSQASRRRKEGSSYEQYF.

The rearrangement links TRBV7-9 to TRBJ2-1, with TRBD2 identical over 12 bases. CDR3 length: 16 amino acids. The V segment lost 5 bases and the J segment 8 bases; nucleotides outside the gene matches: 10. Germline CDR1 SEHNR, CDR2 FQNEAQ (reference sequence). The CDR3 is CASSRRLAGDQDEQFF. The DNA of the CDR3 is TGTGCCAGCAGCCGTCGACTAGCGGGAGACCAGGATGAGCAGTTCTTC. The entire variable domain, with the rest obtained from reference TRBV7-9 and TRBJ2-1, is as follows: DTGVSQNPRHKITKRGQNVTFRCDPISEHNRLYWYRQTLGQGPEFLTYFQNEAQLEKSRLLSDRFSAERPKGSFSTLEIQRTEQGDSAMYLCASSRRLAGDQDEQFFGPGTRLTVL.

This clone showed up just a few times. The chain employs TRBV19 and TRBJ1-2; D possibly corresponds to TRBD1 (5 bases). The CDR3 totals 14 residues. The germline V gene encodes CDR1 LNHDA and CDR2 SQIVND (reference sequence). V lost 5 bases and J 2 bases, leaving 12 bases between the germline ends. The CDR3 bases are TGTGCCAGTAGTCGAAACCCAGGGAACTATGGCTACACCTTC. Protein: CASSRNPGNYGYTF. The variable domain in full, with the rest retrieved from reference TRBV19 and TRBJ1-2, is DGGITQSPKYLFRKEGQNVTLSCEQNLNHDAMYWYRQDPGQGLRLIYYSQIVNDFQKGDIAEGYSVSREKKESFPLTVTSAQKNPTAFYLCASSRNPGNYGYTFGSGTRLTVV.